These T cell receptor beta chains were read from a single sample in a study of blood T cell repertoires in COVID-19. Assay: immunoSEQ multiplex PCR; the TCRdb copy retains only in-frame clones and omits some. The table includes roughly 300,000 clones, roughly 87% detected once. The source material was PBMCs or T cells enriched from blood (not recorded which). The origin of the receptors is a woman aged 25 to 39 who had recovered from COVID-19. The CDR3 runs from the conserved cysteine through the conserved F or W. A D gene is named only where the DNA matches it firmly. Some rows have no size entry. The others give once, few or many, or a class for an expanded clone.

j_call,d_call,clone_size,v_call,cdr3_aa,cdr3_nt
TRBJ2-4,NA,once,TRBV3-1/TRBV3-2,CASSQVASAKNIQYF,TGTGCCAGCAGCCAAGTTGCGTCAGCCAAAAACATTCAGTACTTC
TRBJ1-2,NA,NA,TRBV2,CASSERPLWAGYTF,TGTGCCAGCAGCGAGAGACCCCTTTGGGCTGGCTACACCTTC
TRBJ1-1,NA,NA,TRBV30,CAWSREQGTTFF,TGTGCCTGGAGTCGAGAACAGGGAACGACTTTCTTT
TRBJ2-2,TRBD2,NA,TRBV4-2,CASSRRLAGGQVGGTGELFF,TGTGCCAGCAGCCGGAGACTAGCGGGGGGGCAAGTAGGTGGCACCGGGGAGCTGTTTTTT
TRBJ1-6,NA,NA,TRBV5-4,CASSLGGLNSPLHF,TGTGCCAGCAGCTTGGGCGGTCTTAATTCACCCCTCCACTTT
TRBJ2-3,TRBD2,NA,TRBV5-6,CASSLLATSGGTDTQYF,TGTGCCAGCAGCCTGCTGGCTACTAGCGGGGGGACAGATACGCAGTATTTT
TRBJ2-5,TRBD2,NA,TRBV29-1,CSVEAVGGYQETQYF,TGCAGCGTTGAAGCGGTCGGGGGGTACCAAGAGACCCAGTACTTC
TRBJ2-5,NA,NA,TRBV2,CASSDPGPQETQYF,TGTGCCAGCAGTGATCCAGGGCCGCAAGAGACCCAGTACTTC
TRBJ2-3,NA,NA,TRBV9,CASSGLVRGDTQYF,TGTGCCAGCAGCGGACTAGTCCGTGGAGATACGCAGTATTTT
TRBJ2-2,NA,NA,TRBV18,CASSPVSEQNGELFF,TGTGCCAGCTCACCAGTCTCAGAACAGAACGGGGAGCTGTTTTTT
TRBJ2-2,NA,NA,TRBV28,CASSPLGAGELFF,TGTGCCAGCAGTCCTCTAGGGGCCGGGGAGCTGTTTTTT